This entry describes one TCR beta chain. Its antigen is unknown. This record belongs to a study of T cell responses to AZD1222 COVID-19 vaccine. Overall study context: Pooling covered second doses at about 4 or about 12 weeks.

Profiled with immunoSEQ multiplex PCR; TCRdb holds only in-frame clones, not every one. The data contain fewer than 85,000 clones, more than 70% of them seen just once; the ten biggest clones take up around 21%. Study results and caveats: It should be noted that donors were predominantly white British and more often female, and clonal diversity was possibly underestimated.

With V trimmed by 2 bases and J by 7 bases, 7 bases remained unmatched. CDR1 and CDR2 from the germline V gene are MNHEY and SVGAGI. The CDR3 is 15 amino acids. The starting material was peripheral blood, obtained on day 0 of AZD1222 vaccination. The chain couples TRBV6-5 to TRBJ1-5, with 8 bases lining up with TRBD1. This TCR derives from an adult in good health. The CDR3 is CASSYTPGGSQPQHF. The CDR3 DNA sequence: TGTGCCAGCAGTTACACCCCAGGGGGCTCCCAGCCCCAGCATTTT.